This is a list of T cell receptor beta chains from one sample in a study of T cells in Graves' hyperthyroidism and ophthalmopathy. TCRdb redid the calling of the multiplex PCR reads with MiXCR, one entry per CDR3 protein. The sample shows roughly 570,000 distinct CDR3 sequences, more than 45% of them seen only once. Specimen: peripheral blood or thyroid tissue (not recorded which). The receptors here all came from an adult woman with Graves' disease, either hyperthyroidism or ophthalmopathy (not recorded which). Each CDR3 is given with its conserved first and last residue. A D gene is named only where the DNA matches it firmly. Some rows have no size entry. The others give once, few or many, or a class for an expanded clone.

V gene	clone size	J gene	D gene	CDR3 DNA	CDR3 protein
TRBV5-8	many	TRBJ2-6	-	TGTGCCAGCAGCCCCCCCGCGTCTGGGGCCAACGTCCTGACTTTC	CASSPPASGANVLTF
TRBV11-1	many	TRBJ2-7	-	TGTGCCAGCAGCTACCACAGGTTTTCCTACGAGCAGTACTTC	CASSYHRFSYEQYF
TRBV10-3	many	TRBJ2-5	TRBD2	TGTGCCATCAGTGATCCGGGACTAGCGGAATGGGATCAAGAGACCCAGTACTTC	CAISDPGLAEWDQETQYF
TRBV11-2	-	TRBJ2-5	-	TGTGCCAGCAGCCGAGAGGGAGCGGTGCTCGGAGAGACCCAGTACTTC	CASSREGAVLGETQYF
TRBV2	many	TRBJ1-5	-	TGTGCCAGCAGTGTTGAGGGGTCGGGTCAGCCCCAGCATTTT	CASSVEGSGQPQHF
TRBV12-3/TRBV12-4	many	TRBJ1-1	TRBD1	TGTGCCAGCAGCTTGGGACAGGGGGAGGGCTCCGGGGGCACTGAAGCTTTCTTT	CASSLGQGEGSGGTEAFF
TRBV28	-	TRBJ2-7	-	TGTGCCAGCACCTTGGGGAGTAGCGAGCAATACTTC	CASTLGSSEQYF
TRBV15	-	TRBJ2-7	TRBD2	TGTGCCACCAGCGTTAGCGGGAGGGTCCTCGAGCAGTACTTC	CATSVSGRVLEQYF
TRBV7-2	-	TRBJ2-2	-	TGTGCCAGCAGCTTAGGTCCGGCAGGGAGAATAAGGCTGTTTTTT	CASSLGPAGRIRLFF
TRBV9	-	TRBJ1-2	TRBD1	TGTGCCAGCAGCGTAGGGGGGACAGGGGGTGGCTACACCTTC	CASSVGGTGGGYTF
TRBV10-3	-	TRBJ2-4	TRBD2	TGTGCCATCAGTGAGAAGCGGGAGGAAAACATTCAGTACTTC	CAISEKREENIQYF
TRBV5-1	many	TRBJ1-2	TRBD1	TGCGCCAGCAAAGATCCAGGGGGGAACTATGGCTACACCTTC	CASKDPGGNYGYTF
TRBV7-9	many	TRBJ1-5	-	TGTGCCAGCAGCAAAGACAGGATTGGCAATCAGCCCCAGCATTTT	CASSKDRIGNQPQHF
TRBV9	-	TRBJ2-5	-	TGTGCCAGCACCCCTCGGTCTCCACAAGAGACCCAGTACTTC	CASTPRSPQETQYF